Listed below are T cell receptor beta chains from one sample, sequenced in a study of blood T cells in healthy people across ages. TCRdb independently ran MiXCR on the 5' RACE reads; one entry per CDR3 protein. Here the sample spans 1.8 million or so distinct CDR3 sequences, about two fifths being singletons. Sequenced sample: blood. The receptors shown here come from a human donor in good health. Both conserved end residues are part of each CDR3.

TRBV2,TRBJ1-3,15,CASSRDRSSGNTIYF
TRBV20-1,TRBJ2-5,13,CSARPGTKETQYF
TRBV12-3/TRBV12-4,TRBJ2-2,12,CASNLGAGELFF
TRBV7-2,TRBJ1-2,12,CASTTTGPGYTF
TRBV7-2,TRBJ1-1,14,CASSRLPGNTEAFF
TRBV7-9,TRBJ1-5,13,CASSLVEGSPQHF
TRBV5-1,TRBJ1-2,15,CASSLEPTANYGYTF
TRBV15,TRBJ1-6,13,CATSSVLTGPLHF
TRBV7-9,TRBJ2-3,12,CASSLVEAVQYF
TRBV5-6,TRBJ2-1,13,CASSLGFENEQFF
TRBV6-5,TRBJ2-3,15,CASSYSRGYTDTQYF
TRBV24-1,TRBJ2-6,14,CAAGTYSGANVLTF
TRBV20-1,TRBJ2-7,15,CSASDARRSSYEQYF
TRBV4-1,TRBJ1-5,13,CASEKGGNQPQHF
TRBV27,TRBJ2-7,13,CASSGQTDYEQYF
TRBV6-1,TRBJ2-1,17,CASSPGGGDRGRHEQFF
TRBV6-1,TRBJ2-7,15,CASSAGLLTSYEQYF
TRBV6-2/TRBV6-3,TRBJ2-1,13,CASTYRSYNEQFF
TRBV9,TRBJ2-1,13,CASSVTGMGEQFF
TRBV20-1,TRBJ1-3,15,CSARDLRGAGNTIYF
TRBV29-1,TRBJ1-2,11,CSVGPRGGYTF
TRBV20-1,TRBJ2-7,15,CSARDLGFLRYEQYF
TRBV5-4,TRBJ1-2,13,CASAIGGAGGYTF
TRBV7-2,TRBJ2-3,17,CASSLTYSGGAKDTQYF
TRBV29-1,TRBJ1-2,14,CNVRDRVRIYGYTF
TRBV4-3,TRBJ2-1,15,CASSQETSGGVGQFF
TRBV6-6,TRBJ1-1,10,CASSYSEAFF
TRBV29-1,TRBJ1-2,11,CSVEYKAPGTF
TRBV7-7,TRBJ2-5,13,CASSNDRVETQYF
TRBV29-1,TRBJ2-7,12,CSGGTSGYEQYF
TRBV4-1,TRBJ2-7,18,CASSLLAASGGDPYEQYF
TRBV7-9,TRBJ2-7,12,CASSLVMSGQYF
TRBV11-2,TRBJ1-2,12,CASSLETIGYTF
TRBV28,TRBJ1-2,14,CASSLGVSRYGYTF
TRBV24-1,TRBJ2-1,15,CATSENRDFYNEQFF
TRBV4-1,TRBJ2-5,13,CASSRVIQETQYF
TRBV5-1,TRBJ1-1,15,CASSPSPDSNTEAFF
TRBV12-3/TRBV12-4,-,13,CASRRGAKETQYF
TRBV3-1,TRBJ2-5,16,CASSQVAGLPGETQYF
TRBV4-1,TRBJ1-2,13,CASRSTVYYGYTF
TRBV12-3/TRBV12-4,TRBJ1-5,17,CASSLASWTYSNQPQHF
TRBV4-1,TRBJ2-7,13,CASREQATYEQYF
TRBV7-9,TRBJ2-3,15,CACSLVATSTDTQYF
TRBV7-2,TRBJ1-5,15,CASSLGGGWGQPQHF
TRBV27,TRBJ2-4,19,CASSPRLQPGLAGENIQYF
TRBV12-3/TRBV12-4,TRBJ1-1,12,CASSRTGFEAFF
TRBV6-5,TRBJ2-3,11,CASRREDTQYF
TRBV4-1,TRBJ2-7,15,CASSQDLNRVYEQYF
TRBV11-3,TRBJ1-4,14,CASSFGQGTEKLFF
TRBV7-8,TRBJ1-6,17,CASSLGMGGQRNSPLHF
TRBV6-2/TRBV6-3,TRBJ2-6,16,CASSFVRTPGANVLTF
TRBV20-1,TRBJ2-7,13,CSASSGGAGEQYF
TRBV20-1,TRBJ2-4,13,CSARAGELNIQYF
TRBV4-1,TRBJ2-5,16,CASSQGRRATKRPQYF
TRBV6-1,TRBJ2-7,17,CASSLHKPGLAEYEQYF
TRBV11-1,TRBJ2-7,16,CASSHTEGQQTYEQYF
TRBV12-3/TRBV12-4,TRBJ2-3,14,CASSFAGPTDAQYF
TRBV6-6,TRBJ2-5,15,CASSSSGAPQRTQYF
TRBV29-1,TRBJ1-4,14,CSVEEIATNEKLFF
TRBV12-3/TRBV12-4,TRBJ2-2,12,CARGDSTGELFF